A single sample gave rise to the 11 T cell receptor beta chains below, sequenced in a study of CD8+CD57+ T cells in acquired aplastic anemia. Researchers used genomic DNA as the template to profile TCR beta VDJ and CDR3. TCRdb re-analysed the reads in MiXCR, keeping a single row per CDR3 protein. Of around 200,000 distinct CDR3 sequences in the sample, roughly half were seen once. The material sequenced was sorted CD4+, CD8+, or CD8+CD57+ T cells (not recorded which) from PBMCs. The receptors come from a human donor in good health, serving as a control.

This clonotype was counted only a few times. The rearrangement joins TRBV6-2 or TRBV6-3 to TRBJ1-1; 7 nucleotides align to TRBD1. CDR1 is MNHEY, CDR2 SVGEGT, per germline. V trimming: 0 bases; J trimming: 6 bases; junction bases outside the gene matches: 10. The CDR3 has 16 residues. CDR3 DNA: TGTGCCAGCAGTTACTCGACAGGGAGTTCGGTTGCTGAAGCTTTCTTT. Translation: CASSYSTGSSVAEAFF.

Worth noting for this clonotype: At one boundary the junction diverges from the germline segment, which might be a read error. This chain connects TRBV20-1 to TRBJ2-7; 9 bases map to TRBD2. The germline CDR1 and CDR2 sequences are DFQATT and SNEGSKA (reference sequence). The CDR3 has 14 amino acids. The CDR3 reads CNASLTSGTYEQYF. For the CDR3, the DNA is TGCAATGCTAGCCTGACTAGCGGAACCTACGAGCAGTACTTC.

This clonotype came up once. The chain carries TRBV5-1 and TRBJ1-2; D remains unclear. Looked up from germline, CDR1 is SGHRS and CDR2 is YFSETQ. V was clipped by 1 base and J by 1 base, with 11 bases between them. This CDR3 region has 15 residues. Here the CDR3 reads CASSLRTDDNYGYTF. DNA for the CDR3: TGCGCCAGCAGCTTGCGTACAGATGATAACTATGGCTACACCTTC.

J is TRBJ1-4 and V is TRBV2; D is ambiguous. Germline V CDR1 and CDR2: SNHLY, FYNNEI. There are 12 residues in the CDR3. With 6 bases removed from V and 8 bases from J, the gap between germline ends came to 10 bases. Written as DNA, the CDR3 is TGTGCCAGCAGCGCCCTCAGGGAAAAACTGTTTTTT. As protein: CASSALREKLFF.

This clonotype was observed at least ten times. This chain uses TRBV6-2 or TRBV6-3 with TRBJ1-1; no firm D call. The CDR3 has 11 amino acids. Per the germline V gene, CDR1 is MNHEY and CDR2 is SVGEGT. Trimming shortened V by 2 bases and J by 9 bases, and 7 bases separated the two germline ends. CDR3 residues: CASSYDGKAFF. CDR3 DNA sequence: TGTGCCAGCAGTTACGATGGGAAAGCTTTCTTT.

The rearrangement uses TRBV11-2 and TRBJ2-1, with TRBD2 matching over 7 bases. This CDR3 comprises 16 residues. Germline assignment: CDR1 SGHAT and CDR2 FQNNGV. The V gene end was trimmed by 5 bases and the J gene end by 7 bases; junction bases not matched to a gene: 14. The CDR3 sequence: CASSRTWEGIGNEQFF. As DNA, the CDR3 is TGTGCCAGCAGCCGAACATGGGAGGGAATTGGGAATGAGCAGTTCTTC.

The chain uses TRBV28 and TRBJ1-6; 10 bases fit TRBD1. Germline CDR1 reads MDHEN; CDR2 reads SYDVKM. Trimming removed 3 bases from V and 8 bases from J; junction bases left unmatched: 4. CDR3 length: 15 residues. The CDR3 region has the DNA TGTGCCAGCAGTTTCTCCGGGACAGGGGATTCACCCCTCCACTTT. Its translation: CASSFSGTGDSPLHF.

Worth noting for this clonotype: A junction end diverges from the germline sequence, so it may reflect a read error. The V gene is TRBV10-1, the J gene TRBJ1-3; D may be TRBD1 (5 bases). The CDR3 contains 14 residues. CDR1 is WNHNN, CDR2 SYGVQD, per germline (reference sequence). CDR3 amino acids: CANGMGLSGNTICF. Here the CDR3 DNA reads TGCGCCAACGGGATGGGACTCTCTGGAAACACCATATGTTTT.

This clonotype was seen at least ten times. The chain combines TRBV20-1 with TRBJ1-6; 10 positions match TRBD1. J gave up 5 bases and V 5 bases, and 6 bases lay outside the gene matches. CDR1 and CDR2 from the germline V gene are DFQATT and SNEGSKA (reference sequence). This CDR3 comprises 15 residues. The CDR3 bases are TGCAGTGCTGTTGACAGGGGGCTAAATAATTCACCCCTCCACTTT. It codes for CSAVDRGLNNSPLHF.

The table lists this clonotype with a few counts. This rearrangement joins TRBV20-1 to TRBJ2-3; TRBD2 matches at 7 bases. The V gene end was trimmed by 4 bases and the J gene end by 5 bases; junction bases not matched to a gene: 9. Germline V lookup: CDR1 DFQATT, CDR2 SNEGSKA (reference sequence). The CDR3 is 14 residues long. The CDR3 loop reads CSANSGGREDTQYF. DNA of the CDR3: TGCAGTGCTAATTCAGGCGGGAGAGAAGATACGCAGTATTTT.

This clonotype was seen repeatedly, ten times or more. The V gene is TRBV28, the J gene TRBJ2-1; D is uncertain. Germline V gives CDR1 MDHEN, CDR2 SYDVKM. Trimming shortened V by 5 bases and J by 1 base, and 15 bases separated the two germline ends. The CDR3 runs 16 residues. The CDR3 loop is CASSPLKGRSYNEQFF. The CDR3 DNA follows: TGTGCCAGCAGTCCCCTCAAGGGCAGGTCCTACAATGAGCAGTTCTTC. Full variable domain (outside the CDR3, taken from reference TRBV28 and TRBJ2-1): DVKVTQSSRYLVKRTGEKVFLECVQDMDHENMFWYRQDPGLGLRLIYFSYDVKMKEKGDIPEGYSVSREKKERFSLILESASTNQTSMYLCASSPLKGRSYNEQFFGPGTRLTVL.